Below are 2 T cell receptor beta chains sequenced from a single sample in a study of CD8 T cells in Susac syndrome. A quantity of roughly 0.5 to 1 ug RNA underwent reverse transcription using random hexamers. TCRdb called the immunoSEQ multiplex PCR reads again in MiXCR, with one record for every CDR3 protein. The sample holds 250,000 to 300,000 distinct CDR3 sequences, approximately 85% seen once. The sequenced sample was CD8+ T cells from PBMCs. These TCRs come from a human donor with multiple sclerosis.

The J gene is TRBJ2-3, the V gene TRBV28; D is tentatively TRBD1 or TRBD2 (5 bases each). Trimming took off 3 bases at V and 3 bases at J, with 19 bases between the two ends. Looked up from germline, CDR1 is MDHEN and CDR2 is SYDVKM. The CDR3 has 17 amino acids. CDR3 sequence reads: CASSLQSGRLVTDTQYF. CDR3 DNA sequence: TGTGCCAGCAGTTTGCAATCGGGGCGTCTAGTTACAGATACGCAGTATTTT.

This rearrangement joins TRBV27 to TRBJ2-7; D is perhaps TRBD2 (6 bases). V lost 7 bases and J lost 2, with 9 bases in between. The CDR3 loop spans 12 amino acids. Germline V lookup: CDR1 MNHEY, CDR2 SMNVEV (reference sequence). This chain's CDR3 is CASMGGPYEQYF. CDR3 in DNA: TGTGCCAGCATGGGAGGACCCTACGAGCAGTACTTC.